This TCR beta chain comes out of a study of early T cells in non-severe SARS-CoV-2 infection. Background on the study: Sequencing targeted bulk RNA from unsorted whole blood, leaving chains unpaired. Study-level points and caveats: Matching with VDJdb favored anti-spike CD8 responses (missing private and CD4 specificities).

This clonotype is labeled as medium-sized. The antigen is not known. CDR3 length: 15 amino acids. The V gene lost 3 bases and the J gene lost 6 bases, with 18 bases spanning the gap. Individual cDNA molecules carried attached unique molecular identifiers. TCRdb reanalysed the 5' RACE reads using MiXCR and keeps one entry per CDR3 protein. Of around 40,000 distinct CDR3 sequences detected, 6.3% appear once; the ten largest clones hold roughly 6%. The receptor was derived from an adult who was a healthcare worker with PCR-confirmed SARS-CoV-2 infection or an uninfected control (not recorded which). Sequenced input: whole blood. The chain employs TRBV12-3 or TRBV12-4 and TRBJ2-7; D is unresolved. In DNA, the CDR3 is TGTGCCAGCAGTTTGAGCATAACAGCGAATCTCGAGCAGTACTTC. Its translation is CASSLSITANLEQYF.